This T cell receptor beta chain is drawn from a study of a mutant IDH1 vaccine in newly diagnosed glioma. In the study overall: The vaccination schedule gave patients eight doses in weeks 1, 3, 5, 7, 11, 15, 19 and 23. The study started vaccination 4-6 weeks after radiotherapy alone, or with temozolomide cycles. Males made up roughly 60% and females about 38% of treated patients, whose mean age was around 40 years.

J gave up 1 base and V 3 bases, and 3 bases lay outside the gene matches. The CDR3 has 15 amino acids. Looked up from germline, CDR1 is SGHKS and CDR2 is YYEKEE (reference sequence). Documented time point: week 11, during vaccination. All doses held 300 ug of mutant IDH1 20-mer peptide, with topical imiquimod. Assay: immunoSEQ multiplex PCR; the TCRdb copy retains only in-frame clones and omits some. The repertoire holds 100,000 to 120,000 clones, roughly 90% seen once, with 0.5% to 0.65% in the top ten. Regarding this clone: Its antigen is not known.

V is TRBV5-5 and J is TRBJ2-7, with TRBD1 identical over 11 bases. The material sequenced was PBMCs, taken from a glioma patient whose treatment included an IDH1 peptide vaccine. This sequence originates from a woman aged 50 to 60 with glioma. CDR3 nucleotide sequence: TGTGCCAGCAGCTCAGGACAGGGGGCATCCTACGAGCAGTACTTC. Protein sequence: CASSSGQGASYEQYF.